This TCR beta chain stems from a study of cytomegalovirus exposure and HLA in healthy donors. The donors were members of the roughly 120-subject validation cohort (separate from the approximately 730-subject first cohort). General study points: In vitro confirmation showed three CMV-associated chains to be CMV antigen specific. A later analysis found first-cohort TCR clusters tended to co-occur in the approximately 110 validation repertoires. According to the study, roughly 160 TCR beta chains were cytomegalovirus-associated.

Sequencing was performed with immunoSEQ multiplex PCR; in TCRdb, only in-frame clones are kept and a portion is missing. The sample holds 100,000 or so clones, about 94% seen once. Comments on this clone: The antigen remains undetermined.

Sequenced material: PBMCs. This sequence was found in a young woman in good health and CMV-seronegative.

The CDR3 nucleotides read TGTGCCAGCAGCCCACAGGGGGCGCCCACTGAAGCTTTCTTT. Translated: CASSPQGAPTEAFF. V gene TRBV5-4 combines with J gene TRBJ1-1; 9 nucleotides agree with TRBD1. The CDR3 extends over 14 amino acids. V was pared by 4 bases and J by 4 bases, with 5 bases of the junction left unmatched. Germline V CDR1 and CDR2: SGHNT, YYREEE (reference sequence).